This T cell receptor (beta chain) comes out of a study of cytomegalovirus exposure and HLA in healthy donors. For the study at large: A subsequent analysis stated that the 110 or so validation repertoires were run on the same platform as the approximately 700 first-cohort repertoires.

Findings and limits, study-wide: According to the study, roughly 160 TCR beta chains were cytomegalovirus-associated. In vitro, a few CMV-associated chains proved specific for CMV antigens.

Method: immunoSEQ multiplex PCR; TCRdb's copy keeps in-frame clones and lacks some. This table holds 90,000 to 120,000 clones, under 97% found once. Turning to this clone: Its target is not known.

This TCR was recovered from a woman aged 18 to 35 in good health and CMV-seronegative. The sequencing input was PBMCs.

CDR3 residues: CASSQQTGTGLNEKLFF. The CDR3 nucleotides are TGCGCCAGCAGCCAACAAACCGGGACAGGATTAAATGAAAAACTGTTTTTT. V is TRBV4-3 and J is TRBJ1-4; 8 nucleotides match TRBD1. The CDR3 covers 17 residues. V lost 2 bases to trimming and J lost 5 bases; unmatched junction nucleotides: 10. The germline CDR1 and CDR2 sequences are LGHNA and YSLEER.